These 19 T cell receptor beta chains share one sample of origin, sequenced in a study of blood T cells in healthy people across ages (dated by TCRdb to the mid-2010s). The library was generated by 5' RACE. TCRdb records Illumina HiSeq 2500 as the sequencer. A second PCR of about 6 to 12 cycles was run with a J-beta primer mix and a sample-barcoded 5' primer. Using fastp trimming at Q25 and MiXCR clonotype assembly, TCRdb reanalyzed the public sequencing data and kept in-frame beta chains. Every entry covers one CDR3 protein and lists the most common genes and DNA from its rows. The sample yields hundreds of thousands of distinct CDR3 sequences; roughly 50% were counted once. Roughly 40% of the sample is in the top ten clones. Material for sequencing was blood. The origin of the receptors is a man older than 75 in good health.

This clonotype was picked up many times. This chain links TRBV7-2 with TRBJ2-7, with TRBD1 identical over 7 bases. Trimming took 7 bases from V and 2 from J; bases not matched to a gene: 11. The length of the CDR3 is 15 residues. Per the germline V gene, CDR1 is SGHTA and CDR2 is FQGNSA. The CDR3 DNA is TGTGCCAGCACCAGGGGCAGGGACAGCCCCTACGAGCAGTACTTC. This sequence encodes CASTRGRDSPYEQYF.

V gene TRBV10-2 combines with J gene TRBJ2-2; the match to TRBD2 covers 10 bases. CDR3 length equals 15 residues. CDR1 is WSHSY, CDR2 SAAADI, per germline. J lost 5 bases, V lost 8 bases, and 8 bases had no gene match. CDR3: CASASGREWTGELFF. For the CDR3, the DNA is TGCGCCAGCGCTAGCGGGAGAGAATGGACCGGGGAGCTGTTTTTT.

The rearrangement links TRBV6-5 to TRBJ2-5; TRBD1 aligns across 9 bases. Matching the DNA end better, TRBJ2-7 makes the J call doubtful. CDR3 length: 15 amino acids. Germline CDR1 is MNHEY and CDR2 is SVGAGI. The CDR3 spells CASSYSRDRAYEQYF. The CDR3 DNA sequence: TGTGCCAGCAGTTACTCCCGGGACAGGGCCTACGAGCAGTACTTC.

The rearrangement links TRBV6-2 or TRBV6-3 to TRBJ2-7, with TRBD2 matching over 7 bases. Germline V lookup: CDR1 MNHEY, CDR2 SVGEGT. There are 15 residues in the CDR3. The V and J ends lost 6 bases and 0 bases, in that order; junction bases with no gene match: 8. The CDR3 DNA reads as TGTGCCAGCAGCCCCTTAGCGGGTTACTCCTACGAGCAGTACTTC. Its translation: CASSPLAGYSYEQYF.

The V call is TRBV12-3 or TRBV12-4, the J call TRBJ1-2; possibly TRBD1 for D (6 bases). This CDR3 spans 17 amino acids. Trimming removed 5 bases at V and 1 base at J, with 20 bases between. This CDR3 reads CASSPRDRGALNYGYTF. CDR3 nucleotides: TGTGCCAGCAGTCCGAGGGACCGGGGGGCCCTTAACTATGGCTACACCTTC.

This clonotype has a count of ten or more. For the CDR3, the DNA is TGTGCCAGCAGTTCTGACCTAACTAGCGGGAGTTACGATACGCAGTATTTT. This gives the protein CASSSDLTSGSYDTQYF. The V call is TRBV6-2 or TRBV6-3, the J call TRBJ2-3; 11 bases are shared with TRBD2. The trim removed 4 bases at V and 6 bases at J, leaving 12 bases unmatched. The CDR3 consists of 17 residues. CDR1 MNHEY and CDR2 SVGEGT come from the germline V gene.

This chain uses TRBV6-5 with TRBJ2-7, with D perhaps matching TRBD1 (5 bases). The CDR3 is made up of 15 amino acids. Per the germline V gene, CDR1 is MNHEY and CDR2 is SVGAGI. The ends were cut back, 6 bases at V and 2 bases at J, with 17 bases in the middle. CDR3 coding DNA: TGTGCCAGCAGGATAGCCCCACAGGTCCCCTACGAGCAGTACTTC. Translation gives CASRIAPQVPYEQYF.

The chain uses TRBV18 and TRBJ1-1; no firm D call. Trimming stripped 1 base from V and 1 base from J, with 7 bases between. The CDR3 contains 14 residues. Germline lookup yields CDR1 KGHSH and CDR2 LQKENI. The CDR3 region is CASSPLDQNTEAFF. Written as DNA, the CDR3 is TGTGCCAGCTCACCACTGGACCAGAACACTGAAGCTTTCTTT.

Remarks on this clonotype: A junction end diverges from the germline sequence, so it may reflect a read error. The chain has TRBV5-1 and TRBJ2-5; D not certain. CDR3 size: 11 residues. Germline V gene sequence: CDR1 SGHRS, CDR2 YFSETQ. The CDR3 region is CASSTKETQYF. The DNA for the CDR3 is TGTGCCAGCTCAACGAAAGAGACCCAGTACTTC.

The sample holds a few counts of this clonotype. The rearrangement uses TRBV3-1 and TRBJ2-5; D might be TRBD2 (5 bases). V shed 5 bases and J shed 4 bases, with 14 bases lying between them. The CDR3 spans 14 residues. CDR1 and CDR2 from the germline V gene are LGHDT and YNNKEL (reference sequence). The CDR3: CASSSQLVGETQYF. The CDR3 DNA is TGTGCCAGCAGCTCGCAACTAGTAGGAGAGACCCAGTACTTC.

The chain is built from TRBV11-2 and TRBJ2-3, with D possibly being TRBD1 or TRBD2 (5 bases each). V was trimmed by 1 base and J by 0 bases, leaving 20 bases between them. The V gene's germline CDR1 is SGHAT and CDR2 FQNNGV. The length of the CDR3 is 19 residues. For the CDR3, the DNA is TGTGCCAGCAGCTTAGCCAGGGTTCAGAGGGAGTGGAGCACAGATACGCAGTATTTT. It is translated as CASSLARVQREWSTDTQYF.

The sample holds a few counts of this clonotype. The V and J genes are TRBV3-1 and TRBJ2-1, with 7 bases lining up with TRBD2. V lost 3 bases and J lost 8; bases outside the gene matches: 13. Germline loops: CDR1 LGHDT, CDR2 YNNKEL (reference sequence). The CDR3 is 16 amino acids. The CDR3 spells CASSQVSGIPGDEQFF. CDR3 DNA: TGTGCCAGCAGCCAGGTGAGCGGGATCCCCGGCGATGAGCAGTTCTTC.

This clonotype was seen a few times. The J gene is TRBJ1-2, the V gene TRBV7-6, with D perhaps matching TRBD1 (5 bases). Per the germline V gene, CDR1 is SGHVS and CDR2 is FNYEAQ. V lost 6 bases and J lost 2, with 10 bases in between. The CDR3 runs 13 residues. DNA of the CDR3: TGTGCCAGCAGTGGGGGACTGAACTATGGCTACACCTTC. It is translated as CASSGGLNYGYTF.

This chain connects TRBV7-2 to TRBJ2-2; D gene uncertain. CDR1 and CDR2 from the germline V gene are SGHTA and FQGNSA. Trimming took 4 bases from V and 1 from J, leaving 4 bases between them. The length of the CDR3 is 13 residues. CDR3 DNA: TGTGCCAGCAGCTGGCTGAACACCGGGGAGCTGTTTTTT. Its translation: CASSWLNTGELFF.

The genes are TRBV20-1 and TRBJ1-4, with a tentative D call TRBD1 (5 bases). CDR3 size: 15 residues. Trimming pared 3 bases from V and 3 bases from J, leaving 14 bases between. CDR1 is DFQATT, CDR2 SNEGSKA, per germline (reference sequence). The CDR3 loop reads CSARGEGNANEKLFF. CDR3 bases: TGCAGTGCTAGGGGGGAGGGAAATGCTAATGAAAAACTGTTTTTT.

V and J are TRBV2 and TRBJ1-1; 9 bases fit TRBD1. V shed 6 bases and J 6 bases; nucleotides not matched to a gene: 8. CDR1 and CDR2 (germline): SNHLY, FYNNEI. There are 14 residues in the CDR3. CDR3 residues: CASRGGQGVAEAFF. DNA of the CDR3: TGTGCCAGCAGGGGGGGACAGGGAGTCGCTGAAGCTTTCTTT.

A single count supports this clonotype. Being one base from a much bigger clone, this may be a read error. The genes are TRBV7-6 and TRBJ2-7; the D gene is possibly TRBD1 (5 bases). The CDR3 consists of 13 residues. CDR1 is SGHVS and CDR2 is FNYEAQ in the germline V gene. V lost 5 bases and J lost 3, with 11 bases in between. CDR3 DNA: TGTGCCAGCAGCGTAGGGGCGGACTACGAGCAGTACTTC. It codes for CASSVGADYEQYF. Together with reference TRBV7-6 and TRBJ2-7, the CDR3 gives the full variable domain: GAGVSQSPRYKVTKRGQDVALRCDPISGHVSLYWYRQALGQGPEFLTYFNYEAQQDKSGLPNDRFSAERPEGSISTLTIQRTEQRDSAMYRCASSVGADYEQYFGPGTRLTVT.

The chain recombines TRBV7-9 with TRBJ2-7; 10 positions agree with TRBD1. Trimming removed 3 bases from V and 3 bases from J; junction bases left unmatched: 8. Germline-derived CDR1 and CDR2 are SEHNR and FQNEAQ (reference sequence). The CDR3 spans 16 residues. The DNA for the CDR3 is TGTGCCAGCAGCTTCACGAGGGGACAGGGGATCTACGAGCAGTACTTC. Its translation is CASSFTRGQGIYEQYF.

The chain has TRBV4-1 and TRBJ2-1; 13 bases fit TRBD2. The better agreement between TRBJ2-7 and the DNA end casts doubt on the J call. This CDR3 contains 18 residues. CDR1 is MGHRA and CDR2 is YSYEKL in the germline V gene. CDR3 DNA sequence: TGCGCCAGCAGCCAACGGACTAGCGGGAGAACGACCTACAATGAGCAGTACTTC. Translated, it gives CASSQRTSGRTTYNEQYF.